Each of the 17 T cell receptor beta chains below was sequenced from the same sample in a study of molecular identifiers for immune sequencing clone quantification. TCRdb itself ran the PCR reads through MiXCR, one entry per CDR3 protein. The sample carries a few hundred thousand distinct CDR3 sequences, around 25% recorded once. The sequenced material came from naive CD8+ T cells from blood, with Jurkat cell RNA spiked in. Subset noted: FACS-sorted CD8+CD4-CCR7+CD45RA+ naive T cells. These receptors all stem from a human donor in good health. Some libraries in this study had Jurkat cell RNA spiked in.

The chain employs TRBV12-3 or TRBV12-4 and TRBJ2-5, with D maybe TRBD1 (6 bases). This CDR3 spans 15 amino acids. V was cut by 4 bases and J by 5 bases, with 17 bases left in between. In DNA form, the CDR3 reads TGTGCCAGCAGTTCCGGGACACTCAGATGGGAGACCCAGTACTTC. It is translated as CASSSGTLRWETQYF.

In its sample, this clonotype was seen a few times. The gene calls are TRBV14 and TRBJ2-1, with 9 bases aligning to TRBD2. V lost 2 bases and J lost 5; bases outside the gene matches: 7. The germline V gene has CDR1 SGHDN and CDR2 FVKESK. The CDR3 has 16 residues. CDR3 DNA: TGTGCCAGCAGCCAACCGGGACTAGCATTCAACAATGAGCAGTTCTTC. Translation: CASSQPGLAFNNEQFF.

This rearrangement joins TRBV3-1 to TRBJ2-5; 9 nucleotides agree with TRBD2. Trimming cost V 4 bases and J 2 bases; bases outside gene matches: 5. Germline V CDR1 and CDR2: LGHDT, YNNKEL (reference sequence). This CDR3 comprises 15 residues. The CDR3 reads CASSPLAGPQETQYF. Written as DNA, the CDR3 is TGTGCCAGCAGCCCTCTAGCGGGGCCGCAAGAGACCCAGTACTTC.

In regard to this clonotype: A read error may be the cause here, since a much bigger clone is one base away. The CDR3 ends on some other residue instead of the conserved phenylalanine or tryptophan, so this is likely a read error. CDR3 nucleotide sequence: TGTGCCAGCAGTTTAGGAGGGACAACTAATGAAAAACTGTTTATT. Amino acid sequence: CASSLGGTTNEKLFI. The chain couples TRBV28 to TRBJ1-4; no clear D. This CDR3 contains 15 residues. V was shortened by 2 bases and J by 0 bases, with 7 bases between the two germline ends. CDR1 is MDHEN, CDR2 SYDVKM, per germline.

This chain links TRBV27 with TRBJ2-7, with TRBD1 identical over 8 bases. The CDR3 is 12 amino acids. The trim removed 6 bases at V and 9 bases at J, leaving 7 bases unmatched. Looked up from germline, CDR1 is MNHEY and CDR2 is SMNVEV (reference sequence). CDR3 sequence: CASSDRGSWQYF. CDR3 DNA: TGTGCCAGCAGCGACAGGGGTTCTTGGCAGTACTTC.

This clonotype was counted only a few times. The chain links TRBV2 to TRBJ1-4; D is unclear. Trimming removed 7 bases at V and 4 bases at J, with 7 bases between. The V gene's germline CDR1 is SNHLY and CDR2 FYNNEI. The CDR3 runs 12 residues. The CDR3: CASNSYNEKLFF. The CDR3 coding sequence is TGTGCCAGCAATTCCTATAATGAAAAACTGTTTTTT.

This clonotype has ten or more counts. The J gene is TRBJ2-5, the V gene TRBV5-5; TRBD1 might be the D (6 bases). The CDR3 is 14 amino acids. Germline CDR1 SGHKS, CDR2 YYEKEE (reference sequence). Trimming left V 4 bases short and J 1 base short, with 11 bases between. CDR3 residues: CASSAFRGQETQYF. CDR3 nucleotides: TGTGCCAGCAGCGCCTTCAGGGGCCAAGAGACCCAGTACTTC. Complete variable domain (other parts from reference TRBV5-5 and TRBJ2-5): DAGVTQSPTHLIKTRGQQVTLRCSPISGHKSVSWYQQVLGQGPQFIFQYYEKEERGRGNFPDRFSARQFPNYSSELNVNALLLGDSALYLCASSAFRGQETQYFGPGTRLLVL.

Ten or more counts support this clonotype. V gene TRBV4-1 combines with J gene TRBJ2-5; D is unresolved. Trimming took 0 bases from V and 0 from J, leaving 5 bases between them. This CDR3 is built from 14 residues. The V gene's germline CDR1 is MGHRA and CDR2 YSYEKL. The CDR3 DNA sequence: TGCGCCAGCAGCCAAGACAGGCACCAAGAGACCCAGTACTTC. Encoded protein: CASSQDRHQETQYF.

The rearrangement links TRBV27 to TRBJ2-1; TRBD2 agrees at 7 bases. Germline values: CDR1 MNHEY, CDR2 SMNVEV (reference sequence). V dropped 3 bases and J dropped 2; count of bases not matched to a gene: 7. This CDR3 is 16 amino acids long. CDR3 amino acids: CASSFQAGRTYNEQFF. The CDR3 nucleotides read TGTGCCAGCAGTTTCCAAGCCGGGAGGACCTACAATGAGCAGTTCTTC.

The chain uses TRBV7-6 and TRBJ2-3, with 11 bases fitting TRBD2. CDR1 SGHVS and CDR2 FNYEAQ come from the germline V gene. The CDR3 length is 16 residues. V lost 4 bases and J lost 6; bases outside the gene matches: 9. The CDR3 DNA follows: TGTGCCAGCAGCTCGATTAGCGGGAGGGCAGGTGATACGCAGTATTTT. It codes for CASSSISGRAGDTQYF.

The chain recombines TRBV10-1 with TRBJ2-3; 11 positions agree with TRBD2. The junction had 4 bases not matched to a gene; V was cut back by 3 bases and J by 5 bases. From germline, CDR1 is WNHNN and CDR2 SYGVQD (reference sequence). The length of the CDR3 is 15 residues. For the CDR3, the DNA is TGCGCCAGCAGTGAACTAGCGGGGGCCTTAGATACGCAGTATTTT. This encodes CASSELAGALDTQYF.

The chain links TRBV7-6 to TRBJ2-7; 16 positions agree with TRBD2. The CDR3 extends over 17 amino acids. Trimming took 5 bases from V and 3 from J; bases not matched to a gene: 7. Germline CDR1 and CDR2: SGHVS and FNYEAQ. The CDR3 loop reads CASSHGTSGRADYEQYF. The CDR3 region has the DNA TGTGCCAGCAGCCACGGGACTAGCGGGAGGGCCGACTACGAGCAGTACTTC.

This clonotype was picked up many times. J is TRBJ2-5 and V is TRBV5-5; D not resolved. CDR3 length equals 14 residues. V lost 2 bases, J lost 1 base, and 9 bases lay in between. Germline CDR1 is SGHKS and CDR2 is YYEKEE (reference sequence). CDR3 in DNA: TGTGCCAGCAGCTTTATCGGGTCCCAAGAGACCCAGTACTTC. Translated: CASSFIGSQETQYF.

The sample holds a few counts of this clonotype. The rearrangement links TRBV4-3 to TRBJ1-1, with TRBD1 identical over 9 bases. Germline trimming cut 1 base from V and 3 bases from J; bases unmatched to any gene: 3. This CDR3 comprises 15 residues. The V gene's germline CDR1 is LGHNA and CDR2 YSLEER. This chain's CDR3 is CASSQGGQGYTEAFF. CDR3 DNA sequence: TGCGCCAGCAGCCAAGGAGGACAGGGGTACACTGAAGCTTTCTTT.

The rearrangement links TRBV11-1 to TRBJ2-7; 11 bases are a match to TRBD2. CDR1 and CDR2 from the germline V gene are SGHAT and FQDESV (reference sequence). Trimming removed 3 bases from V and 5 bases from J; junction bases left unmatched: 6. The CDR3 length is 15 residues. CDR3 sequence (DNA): TGTGCCAGCAGCTTTAGCGGGGGGGATATCGACGAGCAGTACTTC. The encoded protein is CASSFSGGDIDEQYF.

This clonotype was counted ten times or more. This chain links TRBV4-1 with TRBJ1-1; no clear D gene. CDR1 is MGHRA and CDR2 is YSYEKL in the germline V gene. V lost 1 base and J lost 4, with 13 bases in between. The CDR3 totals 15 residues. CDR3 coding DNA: TGCGCCAGCAGCCAAGGAGCCCTATCGGGCACTGAAGCTTTCTTT. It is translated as CASSQGALSGTEAFF.

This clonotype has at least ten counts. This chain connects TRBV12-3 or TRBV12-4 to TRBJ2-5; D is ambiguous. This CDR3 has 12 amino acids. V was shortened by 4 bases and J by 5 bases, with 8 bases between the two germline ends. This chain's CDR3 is CASSSSGETQYF. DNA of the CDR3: TGTGCCAGCAGTTCCTCCGGGGAGACCCAGTACTTC.